Sequencing of this T cell receptor beta chain was carried out in a study of technical replicates of blood from a few donors. This clone was recorded only once. Generated by immunoSEQ multiplex PCR, the TCRdb table keeps only in-frame clones and is missing some. In the table there are about 83,000 clones, more than 90% of which are singletons. Deletions cut 9 bases from V and 0 bases from J, with 16 bases between. The V gene's germline CDR1 is SGHRS and CDR2 YFSETQ. This CDR3 is built from 16 residues. The clonotype comes from a human donor in good health. Sequencing input: T cells isolated from PBMCs. The gene calls are TRBV5-1 and TRBJ2-6, with D possibly TRBD2 on 6 matching bases. DNA for the CDR3: TGCGCCACCTACGGGGGATCCCCCTCTGGGGCCAACGTCCTGACTTTC. Residues: CATYGGSPSGANVLTF.